This T cell receptor (beta chain) emerged from a study of T-cell memory formation after mild COVID-19. This clonotype was counted many times. This CDR3 region has 15 residues. CDR1 is SGHTA, CDR2 FQGNSA, per germline. With V trimmed by 5 bases and J by 3 bases, 6 bases remained unmatched. TCRdb reprocessed the 5' RACE reads via MiXCR and lists one record per CDR3 protein. The profile covers about 340,000 distinct CDR3 sequences, with about 15% appearing a single time and approximately 20% taken by the ten largest. The genes are TRBV7-2 and TRBJ2-7, with 11 bases fitting TRBD1. Sequencing used PBMCs or a T cell subset sorted from them (not recorded which). The receptor was derived from a man aged 18 to 30 who had mild COVID-19 (a few samples of this study predate the infection). Cell type and time point are not known. CDR3 DNA sequence: TGTGCCAGCAGCAACCCGGGACAGGGGGACTACGAGCAGTACTTC. Translated: CASSNPGQGDYEQYF.